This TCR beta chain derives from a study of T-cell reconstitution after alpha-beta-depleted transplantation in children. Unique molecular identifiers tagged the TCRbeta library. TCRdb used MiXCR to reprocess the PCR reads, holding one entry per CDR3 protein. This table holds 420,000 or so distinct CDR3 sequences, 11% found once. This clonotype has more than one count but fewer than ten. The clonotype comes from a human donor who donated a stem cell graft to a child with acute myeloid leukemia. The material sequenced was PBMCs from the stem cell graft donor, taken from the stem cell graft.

In DNA, the CDR3 is TGCAGTGCCGCGTGGTTGGGGGGTGCCGAGCAGTACTTC. Encoded protein: CSAAWLGGAEQYF. The chain is built from TRBV20-1 and TRBJ2-7; tentatively, D is TRBD2 (6 bases). The V end was cut by 6 bases, the J end by 6 bases, with 18 bases between. This CDR3 region has 13 residues. The germline V gene encodes CDR1 DFQATT and CDR2 SNEGSKA (reference sequence).